This TCR beta chain was identified in a study of T cell responses to AZD1222 COVID-19 vaccine. Study-wide results and limits: Nearly half of the spike-specific TCRs reportedly recognize variant regions that carry no mutations. The donors showed a predominance of white British ancestry and of females, with possible underestimation of clonal diversity.

On this clone itself: Its antigen is unidentified.

Using immunoSEQ multiplex PCR, the repertoire was profiled, and TCRdb retains in-frame clones only, with some absent. Here the sample spans around 84,000 clones, 87% being singletons. The material sequenced was peripheral blood, taken on day 0 of AZD1222 vaccination. The receptor was isolated from an adult in good health.

CDR3 coding DNA: TGTGCCAGCAGTTACCCCGAATGCCGCCGGGCGAACACCGGGGAGCTGTTTTTT. Protein sequence: CASSYPECRRANTGELFF. The chain couples TRBV6-2 or TRBV6-3 to TRBJ2-2; D is ambiguous. The CDR3 has 18 amino acids. Germline values: CDR1 MNHEY, CDR2 SVGEGT. Trimming pared 2 bases from V and 0 bases from J, leaving 16 bases between.